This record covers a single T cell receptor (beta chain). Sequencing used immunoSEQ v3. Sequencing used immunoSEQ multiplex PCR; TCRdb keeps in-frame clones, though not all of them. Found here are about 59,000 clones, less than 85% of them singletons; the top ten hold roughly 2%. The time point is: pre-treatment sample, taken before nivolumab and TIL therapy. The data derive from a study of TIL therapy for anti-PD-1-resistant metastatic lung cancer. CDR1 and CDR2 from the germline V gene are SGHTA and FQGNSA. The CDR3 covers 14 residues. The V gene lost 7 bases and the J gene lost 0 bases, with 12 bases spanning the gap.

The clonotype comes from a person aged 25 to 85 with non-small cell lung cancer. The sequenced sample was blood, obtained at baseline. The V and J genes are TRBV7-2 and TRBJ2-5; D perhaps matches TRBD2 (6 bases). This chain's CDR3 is CASKPGGYQETQYF. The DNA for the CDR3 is TGTGCCAGCAAACCAGGAGGGTACCAAGAGACCCAGTACTTC.